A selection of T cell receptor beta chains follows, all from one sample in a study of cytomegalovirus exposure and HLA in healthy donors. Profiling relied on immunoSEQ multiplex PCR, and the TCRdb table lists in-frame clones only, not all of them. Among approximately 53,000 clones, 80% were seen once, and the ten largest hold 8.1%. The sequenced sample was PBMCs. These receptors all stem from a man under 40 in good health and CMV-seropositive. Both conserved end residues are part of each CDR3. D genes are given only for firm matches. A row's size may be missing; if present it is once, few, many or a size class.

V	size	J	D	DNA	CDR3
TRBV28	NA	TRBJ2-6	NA	TGTGCCAGCAGTTTTACCGAGGGCGATTCTTCTGGGGCCAACGTCCTGACTTTC	CASSFTEGDSSGANVLTF
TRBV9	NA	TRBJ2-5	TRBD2	TGTGCCAGCAGCTGGACTAGCGGGGGAGGCGAGACCCAGTACTTC	CASSWTSGGGETQYF
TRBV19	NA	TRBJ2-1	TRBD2	TGTGCCAGTAGCCCGACGGGGGGTTACTACAATGAGCAGTTCTTC	CASSPTGGYYNEQFF
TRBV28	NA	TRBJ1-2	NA	TGTGCCAGCAGTTCTCCAGGGTTTAGCTATGGCTACACCTTC	CASSSPGFSYGYTF
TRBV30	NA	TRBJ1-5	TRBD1	TGTGCCGTAAACAGGGGTAAGGGACATCAGCCCCAGCATTTT	CAVNRGKGHQPQHF
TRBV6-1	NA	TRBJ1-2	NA	TGTGCCAGCACGTACTTGGACATCTTTATCTATGGCTACACCTTC	CASTYLDIFIYGYTF
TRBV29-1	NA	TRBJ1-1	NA	TGCAGCGTAGAAATAAACACTGAAGCTTTCTTT	CSVEINTEAFF
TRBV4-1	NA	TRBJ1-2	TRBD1	TGCGCCAGCAGCCAAGATCGGACAGGGGCTAACTATGGCTACACCTTC	CASSQDRTGANYGYTF
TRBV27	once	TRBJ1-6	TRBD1	TGTGCCAGCAGTTCCCAATTGACAGGGGGCTTTAGTTCCTATAATTCACCCCTCCACTTT	CASSSQLTGGFSSYNSPLHF
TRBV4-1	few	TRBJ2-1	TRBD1	TGCGCCAGCAGCCAAGTACAGGGGGTGTACTACAATGAGCAGTTCTTC	CASSQVQGVYYNEQFF
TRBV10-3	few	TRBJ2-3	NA	TGTGCCATTGGGCGCACAGATACGCAGTATTTT	CAIGRTDTQYF
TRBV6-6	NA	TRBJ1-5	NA	TGTGCCAGCAGGATAGGGGGAAAGGATCAGCCCCAGCATTTT	CASRIGGKDQPQHF
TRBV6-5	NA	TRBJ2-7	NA	TGTGCCAGCAGTGACAGTCTCCACGAGCAGTACTTC	CASSDSLHEQYF
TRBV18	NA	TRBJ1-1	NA	TGTGCCAGCTCATCTTTCAAGACACCTAACACTGAAGCTTTCTTT	CASSSFKTPNTEAFF
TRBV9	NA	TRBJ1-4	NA	TGTGCCAGCAGCACCCAGGGGTCGAAGGGTGAAAAACTGTTTTTT	CASSTQGSKGEKLFF
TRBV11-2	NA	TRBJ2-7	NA	TGTGCCAGCAGTGCCAGGGGCCCCTCCTACGAGCAGTACTTC	CASSARGPSYEQYF
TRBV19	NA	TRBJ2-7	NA	TGTGCCAGTAGTATAGACAGGGATACCTACGAGCAGTACTTC	CASSIDRDTYEQYF
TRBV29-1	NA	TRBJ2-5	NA	TGCAGCGTTGAGAGTGGGACACAAGAGACCCAGTACTTC	CSVESGTQETQYF
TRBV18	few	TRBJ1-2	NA	TGTGCCAGCTCACCCGCAGGGGACTATGGCTACACCTTC	CASSPAGDYGYTF
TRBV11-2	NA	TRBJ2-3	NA	TGTGCCAGCAGCTTAGTGAGGCAGGGGAAGCTTTCGGCAGATACGCAGTATTTT	CASSLVRQGKLSADTQYF
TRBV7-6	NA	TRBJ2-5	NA	TGTGCCAGCAGCTTGGGCAGGCAAGAGACCCAGTACTTC	CASSLGRQETQYF
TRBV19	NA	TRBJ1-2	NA	TGTGCCAGTAGTACTACAGGGCTGGTCCATGGCTACACCTTC	CASSTTGLVHGYTF
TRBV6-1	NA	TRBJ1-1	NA	TGTGCCAGCAGTGCGGACATGAACACTGAAGCTTTCTTT	CASSADMNTEAFF
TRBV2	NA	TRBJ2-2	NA	TGTGCCAGCAGTTACAGGGTAGAGGCCGGGGAGCTGTTTTTT	CASSYRVEAGELFF